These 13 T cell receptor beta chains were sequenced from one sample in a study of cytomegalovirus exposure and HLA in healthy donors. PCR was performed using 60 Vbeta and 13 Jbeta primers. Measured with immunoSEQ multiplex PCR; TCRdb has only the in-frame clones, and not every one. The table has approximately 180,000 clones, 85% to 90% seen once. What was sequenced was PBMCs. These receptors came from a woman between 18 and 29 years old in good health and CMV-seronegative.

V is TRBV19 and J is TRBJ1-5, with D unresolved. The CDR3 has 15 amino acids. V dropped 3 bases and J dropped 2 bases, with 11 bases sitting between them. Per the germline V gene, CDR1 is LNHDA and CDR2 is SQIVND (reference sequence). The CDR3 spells CASSIFGTGNQPQHF. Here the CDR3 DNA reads TGTGCCAGTAGTATCTTTGGAACAGGCAATCAGCCCCAGCATTTT. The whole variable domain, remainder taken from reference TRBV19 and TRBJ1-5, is DGGITQSPKYLFRKEGQNVTLSCEQNLNHDAMYWYRQDPGQGLRLIYYSQIVNDFQKGDIAEGYSVSREKKESFPLTVTSAQKNPTAFYLCASSIFGTGNQPQHFGDGTRLSIL.

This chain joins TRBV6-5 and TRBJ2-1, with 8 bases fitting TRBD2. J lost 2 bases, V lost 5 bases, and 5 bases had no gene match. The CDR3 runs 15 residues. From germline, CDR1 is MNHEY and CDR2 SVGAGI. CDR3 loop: CASSPGLATYNEQFF. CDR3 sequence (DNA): TGTGCCAGCAGTCCAGGACTAGCAACCTACAATGAGCAGTTCTTC.

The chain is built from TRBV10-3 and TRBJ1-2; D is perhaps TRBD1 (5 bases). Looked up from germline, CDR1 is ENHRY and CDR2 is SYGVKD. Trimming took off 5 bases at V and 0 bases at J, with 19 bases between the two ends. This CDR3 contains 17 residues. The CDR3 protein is CAISTFGGASANYGYTF. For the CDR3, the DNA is TGTGCCATCAGTACCTTCGGGGGAGCCTCAGCTAACTATGGCTACACCTTC.

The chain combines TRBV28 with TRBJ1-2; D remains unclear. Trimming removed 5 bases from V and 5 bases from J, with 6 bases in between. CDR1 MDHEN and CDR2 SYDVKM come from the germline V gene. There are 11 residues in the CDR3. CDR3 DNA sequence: TGTGCCAGCAGTCTACGTTATGGCTACACCTTC. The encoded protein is CASSLRYGYTF.

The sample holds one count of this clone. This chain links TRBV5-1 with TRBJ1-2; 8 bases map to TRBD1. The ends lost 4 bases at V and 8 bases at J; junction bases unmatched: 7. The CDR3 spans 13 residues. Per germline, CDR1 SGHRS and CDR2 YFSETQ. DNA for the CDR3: TGCGCCAGCAGCAAGGACAGGGATGGAGGCTACACCTTC. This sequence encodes CASSKDRDGGYTF.

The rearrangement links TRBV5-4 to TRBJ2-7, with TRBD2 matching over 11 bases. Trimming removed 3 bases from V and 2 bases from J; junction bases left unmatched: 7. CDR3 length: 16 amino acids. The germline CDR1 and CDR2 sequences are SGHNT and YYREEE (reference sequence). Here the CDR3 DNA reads TGTGCCAGCAGCTCCACTAGCGGGAGACCCACCTACGAGCAGTACTTC. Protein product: CASSSTSGRPTYEQYF.

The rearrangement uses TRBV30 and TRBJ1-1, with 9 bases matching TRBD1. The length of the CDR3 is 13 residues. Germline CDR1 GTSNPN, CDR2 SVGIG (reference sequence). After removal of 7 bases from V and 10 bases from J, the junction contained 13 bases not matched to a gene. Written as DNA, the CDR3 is TGTGCCTCATTCCCGGGACAGGGCGGTGGAGCTTTCTTT. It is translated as CASFPGQGGGAFF.

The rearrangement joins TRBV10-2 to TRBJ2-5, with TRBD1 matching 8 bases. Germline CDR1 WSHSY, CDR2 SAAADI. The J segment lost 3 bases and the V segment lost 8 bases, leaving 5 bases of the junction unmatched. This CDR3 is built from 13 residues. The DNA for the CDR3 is TGCGCCAGCGAAGGACAGGGAAAAGAGACCCAGTACTTC. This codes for CASEGQGKETQYF.

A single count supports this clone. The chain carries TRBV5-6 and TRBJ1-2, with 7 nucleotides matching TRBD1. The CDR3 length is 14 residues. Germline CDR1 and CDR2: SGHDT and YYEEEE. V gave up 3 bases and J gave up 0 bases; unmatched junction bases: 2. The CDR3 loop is CASSSGTANYGYTF. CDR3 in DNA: TGTGCCAGCAGCTCCGGGACAGCTAACTATGGCTACACCTTC.

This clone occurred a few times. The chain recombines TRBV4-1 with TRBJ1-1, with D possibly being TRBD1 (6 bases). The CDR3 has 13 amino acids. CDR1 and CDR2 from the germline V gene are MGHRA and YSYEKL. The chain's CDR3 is CAGGAPGDTEAFF. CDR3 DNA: TGCGCGGGGGGGGCCCCGGGGGACACTGAAGCTTTCTTT.

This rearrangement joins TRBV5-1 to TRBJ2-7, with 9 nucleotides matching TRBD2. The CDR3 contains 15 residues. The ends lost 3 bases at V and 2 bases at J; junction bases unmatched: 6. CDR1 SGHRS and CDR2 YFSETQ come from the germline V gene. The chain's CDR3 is CASSSRLAATYEQYF. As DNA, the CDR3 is TGCGCCAGCAGCTCCCGACTAGCGGCGACCTACGAGCAGTACTTC. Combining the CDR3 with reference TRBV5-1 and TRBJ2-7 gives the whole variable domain KAGVTQTPRYLIKTRGQQVTLSCSPISGHRSVSWYQQTPGQGLQFLFEYFSETQRNKGNFPGRFSGRQFSNSRSEMNVSTLELGDSALYLCASSSRLAATYEQYFGPGTRLTVT.

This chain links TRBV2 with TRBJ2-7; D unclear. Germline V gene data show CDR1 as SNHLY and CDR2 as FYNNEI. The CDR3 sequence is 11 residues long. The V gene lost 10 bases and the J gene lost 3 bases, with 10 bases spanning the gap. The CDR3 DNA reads TGTGCCACTACGCCAGGCTACGAGCAGTACTTC. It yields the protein CATTPGYEQYF.

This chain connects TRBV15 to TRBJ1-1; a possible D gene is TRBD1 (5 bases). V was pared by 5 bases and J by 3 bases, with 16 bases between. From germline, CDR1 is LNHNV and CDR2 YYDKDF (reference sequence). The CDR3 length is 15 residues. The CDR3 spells CATSGYRQEDTEAFF. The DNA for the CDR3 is TGTGCCACCAGCGGATACAGGCAAGAGGACACTGAAGCTTTCTTT. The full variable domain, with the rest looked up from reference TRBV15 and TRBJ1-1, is DAMVIQNPRYQVTQFGKPVTLSCSQTLNHNVMYWYQQKSSQAPKLLFHYYDKDFNNEADTPDNFQSRRPNTSFCFLDIRSPGLGDTAMYLCATSGYRQEDTEAFFGQGTRLTVV.